The rows below give T cell receptor beta chains drawn from one sample of a study of blood T cells in healthy people across ages. TCRdb redid the calling of the 5' RACE reads with MiXCR, one entry per CDR3 protein. The table lists about 400,000 distinct CDR3 sequences, 45% to 60% of them singletons. Source material: blood. The receptors here all came from a man in his sixties in good health. Both conserved end residues are part of each CDR3. D genes are given only for firm matches. A row's size may be missing; if present it is once, few, many or a size class.

J	size	D	V	DNA	CDR3
TRBJ1-1	.	TRBD1	TRBV5-6	TGTGCCAGCAGCTTCGAGGACAGGGGTACTGAAGCTTTCTTT	CASSFEDRGTEAFF
TRBJ1-2	.	TRBD1	TRBV5-5	TGTGCCAGCAGCTCGACAGGGTGGGGCTACACCTTC	CASSSTGWGYTF
TRBJ2-1	few	.	TRBV4-3	TGCGCCAGCAGCCAAGAGCTGCACAGATCTGAGCAGTTCTTC	CASSQELHRSEQFF
TRBJ2-5	.	.	TRBV5-4	TGTGCCAGCAGCATGCCCGAGGAGACCCAGTACTTC	CASSMPEETQYF
TRBJ1-2	.	TRBD1	TRBV5-1	TGCGCCAGCAGTCTTTGGTCGACAGGGGACTATGGCTACACCTTC	CASSLWSTGDYGYTF
TRBJ2-1	.	.	TRBV6-5	TGTGCCAGCAGTTATTCCTCGGGACTCCACAATGAGCAGTTCTTC	CASSYSSGLHNEQFF
TRBJ2-3	.	TRBD2	TRBV2	TGTGCCAGCATATTCCTGGGACTAGGCAGTGAGCGGGGCACAGATACGCAGTATTTT	CASIFLGLGSERGTDTQYF
TRBJ2-3	many	TRBD2	TRBV12-3/TRBV12-4	TGTGCCAGCAGTCGGACTAGCGGGCGCCCCGGGGCGCAGTATTTT	CASSRTSGRPGAQYF
TRBJ2-7	.	TRBD2	TRBV11-2	TGTGCCAGCAGCGCCGGGACTAGGCGAGACGAGCAGTACTTC	CASSAGTRRDEQYF
TRBJ2-5	.	.	TRBV19	TGTGCCAGTAGAACCGGGGCAGAGACCCAGTACTTC	CASRTGAETQYF
TRBJ1-1	once	.	TRBV11-1	TGTGCCAGCAGCACTACTGCAGGGGCGGGGACTGAAGCTTTCTTT	CASSTTAGAGTEAFF
TRBJ1-6	many	.	TRBV28	TGTGCCAGCAGACAGGGAGGGCATAATTCACCCCTCCACTTT	CASRQGGHNSPLHF
TRBJ1-5	.	.	TRBV2	TGTGCCAGCAACGAGGGGGTGGTAGGCAATCAGCCCCAGCATTTT	CASNEGVVGNQPQHF
TRBJ1-2	.	TRBD1	TRBV12-3/TRBV12-4	TGTGCCAGCAGTATGTACAGGGGTAGAGGGAACTATGGCTACACCTTC	CASSMYRGRGNYGYTF
TRBJ2-1	.	.	TRBV3-1	TGTGCCAGCAGCCAAGTACAGGGCGGGTATGAGCAGTTCTTC	CASSQVQGGYEQFF
TRBJ2-1	.	.	TRBV6-5	TGTGCCAGCAGCCTCGATGGGGGGAGACCCGAGCAGTTCTTC	CASSLDGGRPEQFF
TRBJ2-1	few	.	TRBV11-3	TGTGCCAGCAGCCGCTTTGGGGGGGCGGACAATGAGCAGTTCTTC	CASSRFGGADNEQFF
TRBJ2-1	.	.	TRBV20-1	TGCAGTGCCCTTTCCTCTAGCAACCCTACCTACAATGAGCAGTTCTTC	CSALSSSNPTYNEQFF
TRBJ2-5	.	.	TRBV7-2	TGTGCCAGCAGCCCCTCCGGGACAATGTACCAAGAGACCCAGTACTTC	CASSPSGTMYQETQYF
TRBJ2-1	.	TRBD2	TRBV10-3	TGCGCCACCAGTGAGTCTAGCGGGAGAGATTCCCGGGGGCAGTTCTTC	CATSESSGRDSRGQFF